The rows below give T cell receptor beta chains drawn from one sample of a study of T-cell memory formation after mild COVID-19. TCRdb passed the 5' RACE reads through MiXCR, listing each CDR3 protein once. Of about 410,000 distinct CDR3 sequences listed, around 22% are singletons. Sequencing was carried out using PBMCs or a T cell subset sorted from them (not recorded which). These receptors all stem from an adult woman who had mild COVID-19 (a few samples of this study predate the infection). Cell type and time point are not known. Both conserved end residues are part of each CDR3. Each record gives: J gene, V gene, clone size, D gene, CDR3 DNA, CDR3 protein. D genes are given only for firm matches. Clone size is shown for a subset of rows, as once, few, many or a class of expanded clone.

TRBJ1-2	TRBV6-5	once	-	TGTGCCAGCAGTTACTCTTTAGTGCGGGGATGGAAGTATGGCTACACCTTC	CASSYSLVRGWKYGYTF
TRBJ1-2	TRBV7-9	few	-	TGTGCCAGCAGCTTAGCGGGGACAATAAACTATGGCTACACCTTC	CASSLAGTINYGYTF
TRBJ2-1	TRBV7-2	-	-	TGTGCCAGCAGCCTCCGTGGCAGGGGCTACAATGAGCAGTTCTTC	CASSLRGRGYNEQFF
TRBJ2-2	TRBV6-2/TRBV6-3	-	TRBD2	TGTGCCAGCAGTTACCTATGGGCTAGCGGGAGAAAGAACACCGGGGAGCTGTTTTTT	CASSYLWASGRKNTGELFF
TRBJ2-3	TRBV9	-	-	TGTGCCAGCACGGGAGCGGACGCCCGCACAGATACGCAGTATTTT	CASTGADARTDTQYF
TRBJ1-1	TRBV19	few	-	TGTGCCAGTAGTACACCCGGAGGGTACACTGAAGCTTTCTTT	CASSTPGGYTEAFF
TRBJ1-2	TRBV28	-	-	TGTGCCAGCAGTCCACCCCGGGGAGGATATGGCTACACCTTC	CASSPPRGGYGYTF
TRBJ2-6	TRBV20-1	few	TRBD1	TGCAGTGCTAGAGGGACAGGGACCCCTGGGGCCAACGTCCTGACTTTC	CSARGTGTPGANVLTF
TRBJ1-2	TRBV4-2	few	TRBD1	TGTGCCAGCAGCCACCCCGGGACAGACTTATATGGCTACACCTTC	CASSHPGTDLYGYTF
TRBJ2-3	TRBV6-6	few	-	TGTGCCAGCAGGTCGGAAGGACACACAGATACGCAGTATTTT	CASRSEGHTDTQYF
TRBJ2-5	TRBV21-1	few	-	TGTGCCAGCAGCAAAGCAAAAGGTGGGACTAGCGGGACCACCCAAGAGACCCAGTACTTC	CASSKAKGGTSGTTQETQYF
TRBJ1-1	TRBV29-1	few	-	TGCAGCATCCGTGGGGCGAACACTGAAGCTTTCTTT	CSIRGANTEAFF
TRBJ2-7	TRBV29-1	-	-	TGCAGCGTTGAAGGTGCAGTGGACTACGAGCAGTACTTC	CSVEGAVDYEQYF
TRBJ2-7	TRBV6-5	-	-	TGTGCCAGCAGTTTGAACAACTACGAGCAGTACTTC	CASSLNNYEQYF
TRBJ2-1	TRBV5-1	few	-	TGCGCCAGCAGATTAAGGGGAGACAATGAGCAGTTCTTC	CASRLRGDNEQFF
TRBJ2-1	TRBV4-3	few	-	TGCGCCAGCAGCCAAGATCAGGGACCTCAGCAGTTCTTC	CASSQDQGPQQFF
TRBJ1-1	TRBV29-1	once	-	TGCAGCGTTGAAGATAGGGAGAGAGGAACTGAAGCTTTCTTT	CSVEDRERGTEAFF
TRBJ2-7	TRBV19	-	TRBD1	TGTGCCAGTAGTGAGACAGGGGTCCCGGCGTTCTACGAGCAGTACTTC	CASSETGVPAFYEQYF
TRBJ2-3	TRBV24-1	few	-	TGTGCCACCAGTGATTACTCTTTAGATACGCAGTATTTT	CATSDYSLDTQYF
TRBJ1-1	TRBV3-1	-	-	TGTGCCAGCAGCCAAGCAGAGGGGGACACTGAAGCTTTCTTT	CASSQAEGDTEAFF
TRBJ2-1	TRBV29-1	few	-	TGCAGCGTTGCCGACTACTCGCTGCTCAATGAGCAGTTCTTC	CSVADYSLLNEQFF
TRBJ2-7	TRBV29-1	few	-	TGCAGCGTTGGCTCGGGCGCGAGCTCCTACGAGCAGTACTTC	CSVGSGASSYEQYF
TRBJ2-2	TRBV6-4	-	-	TGTGCCAGCAGTGACTCGGATCCTGGGGCGGGTACGAACACCGGGGAGCTGTTTTTT	CASSDSDPGAGTNTGELFF
TRBJ2-1	TRBV7-6	-	-	TGTGCCAGCAGCCCCTCCGGAGGTGGTCTCTCCTACAATGAGCAGTTCTTC	CASSPSGGGLSYNEQFF
TRBJ1-4	TRBV7-9	-	-	TGTGCCAGCAATGGAGGGGTTTCAACTAATGAAAAACTGTTTTTT	CASNGGVSTNEKLFF
TRBJ2-7	TRBV7-9	few	TRBD2	TGTGCCAGCAGCAAAGGACTAGCGGGAGGTTTCTACGAGCAGTACTTC	CASSKGLAGGFYEQYF
TRBJ2-3	TRBV19	many	-	TGTGCCAGTAGTATTGCCGGTGCAGATACGCAGTATTTT	CASSIAGADTQYF
TRBJ1-5	TRBV12-3/TRBV12-4	-	-	TGTGCCAGCAGTTTACCGCCGGGGGCCTCTCAGCCCCAGCATTTT	CASSLPPGASQPQHF
TRBJ2-1	TRBV7-2	many	-	TGTGCCAGCAGCGTTCCCCCGAACTCCTACAATGAGCAGTTCTTC	CASSVPPNSYNEQFF
TRBJ2-1	TRBV11-3	few	-	TGTGCCAGCAGCTTAGGGGCCTATGAGCAGTTCTTC	CASSLGAYEQFF
TRBJ2-7	TRBV30	-	-	TGTGCCTGGAGTGTACAGGGTTCCTACGAGCAGTACTTC	CAWSVQGSYEQYF
TRBJ2-3	TRBV12-3/TRBV12-4	few	-	TGTGCCAGCAGTGGGGGGCCTACCACAGATACGCAGTATTTT	CASSGGPTTDTQYF
TRBJ1-5	TRBV29-1	-	TRBD1	TGCAGCGTTGAAGACGGACAGGGTAGCAATCAGCCCCAGCATTTT	CSVEDGQGSNQPQHF
TRBJ1-3	TRBV3-1	-	-	TGTGCCAGCAGCCCTAGTCACAGGGCAGTTGGAAACACCATATATTTT	CASSPSHRAVGNTIYF
TRBJ1-5	TRBV30	-	-	TGTGCCTGGAGTGCGGGGTATAGCAATCAGCCCCAGCATTTT	CAWSAGYSNQPQHF
TRBJ2-1	TRBV20-1	few	TRBD2	TGCAGTGCTTGGACTAGCGGGGGGAGCTCCTACAATGAGCAGTTCTTC	CSAWTSGGSSYNEQFF